The present T cell receptor beta chain was sequenced within a study of blood T cell repertoires in COVID-19. Background on the study: Whether acute or convalescent, the COVID-19 samples came from the United States, Italy and Spain. T cells, B-cell-depleted T cells, or PBMCs provided the cDNA or gDNA that served as material.

Authors' analysis steps: Nucleated cell counts were estimated from reference gene primer amplification. The data were produced by immunoSEQ multiplex PCR, yet TCRdb's version contains in-frame clones alone and is incomplete. That table furnishes V, J and clone size, whereas the DNA furnished D and trimming. The sample records 230,000 or so clones, 81% being singletons. The CDR3 sequence is 14 residues long. The germline V gene has CDR1 MDHEN and CDR2 SYDVKM. V lost 5 bases, J lost 3 bases, and 6 bases stayed unmatched. This clone was picked up a small number of times. The origin of this receptor is a woman over 75 with COVID-19, enrolled during active disease. Input material: peripheral blood. The V and J genes are TRBV28 and TRBJ1-1, with 7 bases matching TRBD1. The CDR3, as DNA: TGTGCCAGCAGTGGCCGACAGGGCGACACTGAAGCTTTCTTT. This translates into CASSGRQGDTEAFF.